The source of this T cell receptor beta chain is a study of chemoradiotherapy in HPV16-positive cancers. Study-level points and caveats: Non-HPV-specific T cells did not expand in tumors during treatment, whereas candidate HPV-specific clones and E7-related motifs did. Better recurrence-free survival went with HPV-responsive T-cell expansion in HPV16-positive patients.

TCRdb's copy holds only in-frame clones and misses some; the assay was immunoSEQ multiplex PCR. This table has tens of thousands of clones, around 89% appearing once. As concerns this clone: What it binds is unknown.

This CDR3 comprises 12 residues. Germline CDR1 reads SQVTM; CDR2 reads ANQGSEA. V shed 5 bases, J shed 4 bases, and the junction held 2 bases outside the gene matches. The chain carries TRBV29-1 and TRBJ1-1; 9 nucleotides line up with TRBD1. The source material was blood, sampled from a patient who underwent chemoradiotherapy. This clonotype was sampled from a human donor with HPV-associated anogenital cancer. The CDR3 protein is CSVQDRGTEAFF. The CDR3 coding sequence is TGCAGCGTTCAGGACAGGGGCACTGAAGCTTTCTTT. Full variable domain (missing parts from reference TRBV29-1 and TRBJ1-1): SAVISQKPSRDICQRGTSLTIQCQVDSQVTMMFWYRQQPGQSLTLIATANQGSEATYESGFVIDKFPISRPNLTFSTLTVSNMSPEDSSIYLCSVQDRGTEAFFGQGTRLTVV.